This TCR beta chain derives from a study of T cell repertoires in cytomegalovirus infection. Whole-study context: An indication of both CMV infection and matching HLA type came from public TCR beta signatures.

Germline V gene sequence: CDR1 DFQATT, CDR2 SNEGSKA (reference sequence). The CDR3 length is 15 residues. V shed 6 bases, J shed 6 bases, and the junction held 15 bases outside the gene matches. TCRdb reprocessed the reads via MiXCR and lists one record per CDR3 protein. The repertoire holds some 220,000 distinct CDR3 sequences, with 6% to 8% as singletons. The table lists this clonotype with many counts. The TCR was taken from a human donor in good health (CMV status not recorded). Some clones in this sample may be carry-over from other donors' samples. Sequenced input: PBMCs. The chain is built from TRBV20-1 and TRBJ2-3; 7 bases agree with TRBD2. The CDR3 reads CSAQQPGLRSDTQYF. The CDR3 DNA reads as TGCAGTGCGCAGCAACCGGGACTAAGGTCGGATACGCAGTATTTT.